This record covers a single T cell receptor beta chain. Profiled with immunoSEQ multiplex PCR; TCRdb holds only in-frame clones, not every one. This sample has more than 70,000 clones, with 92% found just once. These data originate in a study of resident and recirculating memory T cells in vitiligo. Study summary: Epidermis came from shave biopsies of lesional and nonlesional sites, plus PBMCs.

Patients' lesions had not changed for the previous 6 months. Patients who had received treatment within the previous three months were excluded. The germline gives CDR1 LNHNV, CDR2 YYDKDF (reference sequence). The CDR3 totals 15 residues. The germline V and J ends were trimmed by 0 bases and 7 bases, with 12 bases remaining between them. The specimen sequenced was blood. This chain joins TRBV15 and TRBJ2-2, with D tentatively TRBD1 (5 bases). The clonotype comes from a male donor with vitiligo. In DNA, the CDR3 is TGTGCCACCAGCAGAGATGGGCGAAGGGGCGGGGAGCTGTTTTTT. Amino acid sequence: CATSRDGRRGGELFF.